This T cell receptor (beta chain) was identified in a study of technical replicates of blood from several donors. Generated by immunoSEQ multiplex PCR, the TCRdb table keeps only in-frame clones and is missing some. The table includes tens of thousands of clones, around 94% detected once. Germline V gives CDR1 SGHVS, CDR2 FNYEAQ. The CDR3 is 14 residues long. Trimming took 5 bases from V and 1 from J, leaving 11 bases between them. The sequencing input was T cells isolated from PBMCs. The source of this sequence is a human donor in good health. The chain employs TRBV7-6 and TRBJ1-1, with D possibly matching TRBD1 (6 bases). This CDR3 reads CASSPMGANTEAFF. The CDR3 DNA follows: TGTGCCAGCAGCCCAATGGGGGCGAACACTGAAGCTTTCTTT.